This paragraph reports one T cell receptor (beta chain). The data stem from a study of shared clonotypes between healthy human individuals. The test was conducted at deep level. Produced via immunoSEQ multiplex PCR; TCRdb's table is partial and in-frame only. The table records about 490,000 clones, 81% of them present only once. Germline assignment: CDR1 GTSNPN and CDR2 SVGIG (reference sequence). CDR3 length: 13 amino acids. This clonotype was obtained from a woman in her forties in good health. Some clones in this sample may be carry-over from other donors' samples. The chain has TRBV30 and TRBJ2-5, with a possible D match to TRBD1 (5 bases). The assigned J gene may be wrong: the sequence end matches TRBJ2-7 better. The sequenced sample was PBMCs. The CDR3 protein is CAWRGAGNYEQYF. For the CDR3, the DNA is TGTGCCTGGAGAGGGGCAGGGAACTACGAGCAGTACTTC.